The subject of this entry is one T cell receptor beta chain. In the source study's methods: Amplification with reference gene primers provided the estimates of nucleated cell counts. The repertoire was sequenced with immunoSEQ multiplex PCR; TCRdb's copy has only in-frame clones and lacks some. That table gives V, J and clone size, and the DNA gave D and trimming. Of a few hundred thousand clones in the sample, about four fifths are singletons; the top ten hold around 3.4%. This entry is derived from a study of blood T cell repertoires in COVID-19. Across the whole study: COVID-19 samples collected from the United States, Italy and Spain covered acute and convalescent phases. PBMCs, B-cell-depleted T cells, or T cells were the source of the cDNA or gDNA that made up the material.

This CDR3 has 15 residues. CDR1 and CDR2 from the germline V gene are MNHEY and SMNVEV (reference sequence). Trimming cost V 6 bases and J 4 bases; bases outside gene matches: 5. The chain carries TRBV27 and TRBJ2-7; 14 bases agree with TRBD2. Sequenced material: peripheral blood. This clonotype was sampled from a woman aged 18-29 years with acute or convalescent COVID-19. This CDR3 is CASRGTSGSIYEQYF. The CDR3 DNA follows: TGTGCCAGCAGGGGGACTAGCGGGAGTATTTACGAGCAGTACTTC.